This T cell receptor beta chain was observed in a study of cytomegalovirus exposure and HLA in healthy donors. Study findings and constraints: For most TCR sequences rarity was the rule, although some public TCRs occurred in many donors. Researchers reported in a later analysis that a missense DCLRE1C variant was tied to TCR beta V- and J-gene trimming.

Primers included in the PCR were 60 Vbeta and 13 Jbeta primers. Profiled with immunoSEQ multiplex PCR; TCRdb holds only in-frame clones, not every one. The sample records approximately 160,000 clones, about three quarters being singletons. Turning to this clone: Its cognate antigen is unknown.

Deletions cut 3 bases from V and 8 bases from J, with 5 bases between. Germline V gene lookup returns CDR1 SGDLS and CDR2 YYNGEE. The CDR3 spans 10 residues. Sequences were obtained from PBMCs. The rearrangement joins TRBV9 to TRBJ1-2, with no clear D. The receptor's source is a male donor in good health and CMV-seronegative. The CDR3 region is CASSGEGYTF. Written as DNA, the CDR3 is TGTGCCAGCAGCGGAGAAGGCTACACCTTC.